The entry below describes one TCR beta chain. Primed by a sample-barcoded 5' primer and a J-beta primer mix, a second PCR proceeded for about 6 to 11 cycles. One entry per CDR3 protein results from TCRdb running MiXCR on the 5' RACE reads. The table has about 1.8 million distinct CDR3 sequences, around half seen once. These data are taken from a study of blood T cells in healthy people across ages. RNA extraction gave at least 5.5 micrograms of total RNA per sample. The CDR3 is 14 amino acids. The J segment lost 12 bases and the V segment lost 1 base, leaving 5 bases of the junction unmatched. The germline V gene has CDR1 SGHTA and CDR2 FQGNSA.

The V and J genes are TRBV7-2 and TRBJ2-7; 14 bases are a match to TRBD2. The sequence was collected from a woman in her thirties or forties in good health. The sequenced sample was blood. CDR3 nucleotides: TGTGCCAGCAGCTTAGAGGGACTAGCGGGGGACAGGTACTTC. Its protein product is CASSLEGLAGDRYF.